What follows is one T cell receptor (beta chain) and its context. No antigen is known for it. This record belongs to a study of identical twins. Study outcomes and limitations: Insertions ran lower in abundant cord blood beta clonotypes, though not in memory repertoires. When twins shared out-of-frame alpha sequences, those sequences had excess low generation probability.

CDR1 and CDR2 from the germline V gene are SGHAT and FQNNGV. With 0 bases removed from V and 4 bases from J, the gap between germline ends came to 12 bases. The CDR3 runs 15 residues. Through template switching, a universal primer site was introduced, and the cDNA contained unique molecular identifiers. TCRdb re-derived calls from the 5' RACE reads in MiXCR, one entry per CDR3 protein. The table lists roughly 1.6 million distinct CDR3 sequences, roughly 35% of them singletons. There were only healthy Caucasians among the donors. The TCR comes from a newborn girl in good health. Input material: cord blood. The rearrangement joins TRBV11-2 to TRBJ2-5, with D perhaps TRBD2 (6 bases). The CDR3 sequence is CASSLDPAGRETQYF. CDR3 DNA: TGTGCCAGCAGCTTAGACCCGGCGGGACGAGAGACCCAGTACTTC. Variable domain in full (rest from reference TRBV11-2 and TRBJ2-5): EAGVAQSPRYKIIEKRQSVAFWCNPISGHATLYWYQQILGQGPKLLIQFQNNGVVDDSQLPKDRFSAERLKGVDSTLKIQPAKLEDSAVYLCASSLDPAGRETQYFGPGTRLLVL.